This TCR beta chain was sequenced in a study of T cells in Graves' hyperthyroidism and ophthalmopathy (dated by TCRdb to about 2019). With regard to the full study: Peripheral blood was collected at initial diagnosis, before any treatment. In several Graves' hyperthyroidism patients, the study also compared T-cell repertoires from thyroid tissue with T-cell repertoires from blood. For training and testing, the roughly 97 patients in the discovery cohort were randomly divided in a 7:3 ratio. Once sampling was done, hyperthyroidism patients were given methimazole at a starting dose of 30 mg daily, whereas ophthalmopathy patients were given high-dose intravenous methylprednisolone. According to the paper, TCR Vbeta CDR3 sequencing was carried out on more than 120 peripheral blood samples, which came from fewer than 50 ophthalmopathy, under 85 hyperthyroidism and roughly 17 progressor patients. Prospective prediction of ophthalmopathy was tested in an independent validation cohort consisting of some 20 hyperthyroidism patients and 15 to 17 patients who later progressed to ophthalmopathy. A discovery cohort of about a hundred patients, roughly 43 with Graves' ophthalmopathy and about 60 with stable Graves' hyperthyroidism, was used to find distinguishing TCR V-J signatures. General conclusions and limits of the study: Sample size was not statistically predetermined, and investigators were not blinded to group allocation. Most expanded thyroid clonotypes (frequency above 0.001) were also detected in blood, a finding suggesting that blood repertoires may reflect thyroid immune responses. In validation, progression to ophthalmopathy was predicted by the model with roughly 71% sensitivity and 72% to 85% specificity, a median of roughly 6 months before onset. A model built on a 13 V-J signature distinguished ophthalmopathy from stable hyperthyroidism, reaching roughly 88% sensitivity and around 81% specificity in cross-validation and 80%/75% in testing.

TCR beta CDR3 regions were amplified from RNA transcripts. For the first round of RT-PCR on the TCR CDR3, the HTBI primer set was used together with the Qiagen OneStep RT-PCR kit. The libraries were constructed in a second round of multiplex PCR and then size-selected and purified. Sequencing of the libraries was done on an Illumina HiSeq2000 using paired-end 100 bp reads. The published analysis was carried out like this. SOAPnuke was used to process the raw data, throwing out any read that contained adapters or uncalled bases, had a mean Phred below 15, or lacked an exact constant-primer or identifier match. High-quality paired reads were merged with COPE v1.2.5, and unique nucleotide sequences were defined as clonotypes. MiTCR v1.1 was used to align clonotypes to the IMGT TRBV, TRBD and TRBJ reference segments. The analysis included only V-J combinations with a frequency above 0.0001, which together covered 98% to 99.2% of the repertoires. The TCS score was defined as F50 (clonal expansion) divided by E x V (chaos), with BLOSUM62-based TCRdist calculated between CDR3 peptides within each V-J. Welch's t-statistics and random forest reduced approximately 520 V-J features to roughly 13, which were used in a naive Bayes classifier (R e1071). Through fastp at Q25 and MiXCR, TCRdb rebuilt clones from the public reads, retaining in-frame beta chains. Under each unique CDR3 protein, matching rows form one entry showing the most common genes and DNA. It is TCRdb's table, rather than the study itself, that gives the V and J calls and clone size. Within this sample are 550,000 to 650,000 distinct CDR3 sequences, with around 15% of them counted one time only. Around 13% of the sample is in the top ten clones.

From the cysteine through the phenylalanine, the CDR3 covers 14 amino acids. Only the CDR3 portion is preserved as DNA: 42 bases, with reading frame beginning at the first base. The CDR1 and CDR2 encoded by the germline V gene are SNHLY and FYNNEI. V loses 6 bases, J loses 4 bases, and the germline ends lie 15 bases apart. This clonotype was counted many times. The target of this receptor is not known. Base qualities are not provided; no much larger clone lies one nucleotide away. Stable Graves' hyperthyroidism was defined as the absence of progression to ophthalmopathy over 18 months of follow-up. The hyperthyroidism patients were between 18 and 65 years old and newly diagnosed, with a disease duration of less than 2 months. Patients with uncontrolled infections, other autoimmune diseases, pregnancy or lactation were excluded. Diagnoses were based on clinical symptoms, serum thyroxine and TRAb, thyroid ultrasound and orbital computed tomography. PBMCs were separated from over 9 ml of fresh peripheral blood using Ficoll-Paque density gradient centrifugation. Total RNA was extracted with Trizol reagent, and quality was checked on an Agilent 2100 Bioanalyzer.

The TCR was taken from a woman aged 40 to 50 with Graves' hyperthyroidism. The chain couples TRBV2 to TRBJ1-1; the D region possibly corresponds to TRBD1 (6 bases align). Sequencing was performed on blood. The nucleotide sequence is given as TGTGCCAGCAGGGTACCCTGGGGGGCCACTGAAGCTTTCTTT. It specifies CASRVPWGATEAFF.